The clone carrying this T cell receptor (beta chain) was recorded only once. The antigen is not known. The same CDR3 can be traced to other DNA sequences in this sample. The data originate from a study of shared clonotypes between healthy human individuals. Study findings and constraints: Larger richness was generally estimated for naive than memory subsets. Between a few donors, naive CD4 clonotypes were shared at a level of around 5.2%. Shared clonotypes across all four donors exceeded non-shared ones in generation probability.

This CDR3 spans 12 amino acids. The germline V gene has CDR1 GTSNPN and CDR2 SVGIG (reference sequence). Trimming stripped 2 bases from V and 5 bases from J, with 9 bases between. Sequencing used immunoSEQ multiplex PCR; TCRdb keeps in-frame clones, though not all of them. This table has more than 2 million clones, 95% appearing once. Each of the donors was a healthy adult who was HIV-negative and had not had a recent acute infection or vaccination. The chain joins TRBV30 to TRBJ2-5; D is perhaps TRBD1 or TRBD2 (6 bases each). This clonotype was sampled from a young man in good health. The sequenced material came from naive CD4+ T cells sorted from blood. Indicated subset: CD45RA+ positively selected. CDR3 bases: TGTGCCTGGAGTCGGGGGCCCGAGACCCAGTACTTC. It specifies CAWSRGPETQYF. The full variable domain, rest sourced from reference TRBV30 and TRBJ2-5, is SQTIHQWPATLVQPVGSPLSLECTVEGTSNPNLYWYRQAAGRGLQLLFYSVGIGQISSEVPQNLSASRPQDRQFILSSKKLLLSDSGFYLCAWSRGPETQYFGPGTRLLVL.